These 17 T cell receptor beta chains originate from one sample sequenced in a study of T cells in pancreatic ductal adenocarcinoma. The selected patients with pancreatic ductal adenocarcinoma had surgery but no neoadjuvant therapy. Assay used: immunoSEQ multiplex PCR; TCRdb lists only in-frame clones, some missing. The sample holds about 98,000 clones, 90% to 95% seen once. The sample was PBMCs. These receptors were obtained from a human donor with pancreatic ductal adenocarcinoma.

This chain uses TRBV18 with TRBJ1-3, with unresolved D. Trimming took 3 bases from V and 0 from J, leaving 6 bases between them. CDR3 length: 14 amino acids. Germline V gene data show CDR1 as KGHSH and CDR2 as LQKENI. The CDR3 here is CASSPGGSGNTIYF. CDR3 in DNA: TGTGCCAGCTCACCCGGAGGCTCTGGAAACACCATATATTTT.

The chain combines TRBV6-1 with TRBJ2-3; TRBD1 might be the D (7 bases). Germline CDR1 reads MNHNS; CDR2 reads SASEGT. The CDR3 extends over 14 amino acids. V shed 3 bases and J shed 7 bases, with 14 bases lying between them. CDR3 sequence reads: CASSEQGGPNTQYF. The CDR3 DNA reads as TGTGCCAGCAGTGAGCAGGGGGGTCCGAATACGCAGTATTTT.

The rearrangement uses TRBV9 and TRBJ2-2; no clear D gene. Germline V gene sequence: CDR1 SGDLS, CDR2 YYNGEE. Trimming stripped 0 bases from V and 4 bases from J, with 4 bases between. The CDR3 has 13 amino acids. The CDR3 spells CASSVDTTGELFF. In DNA form, the CDR3 reads TGTGCCAGCAGCGTAGACACCACCGGGGAGCTGTTTTTT.

This sequence joins TRBV7-9 and TRBJ2-6; no firm D call. This CDR3 spans 15 amino acids. The V gene's germline CDR1 is SEHNR and CDR2 FQNEAQ (reference sequence). Trimming took 5 bases from V and 0 from J, leaving 8 bases between them. Written as DNA, the CDR3 is TGTGCCAGCAGCGTCCTTAACTCTGGGGCCAACGTCCTGACTTTC. Protein sequence: CASSVLNSGANVLTF.

The genes are TRBV7-2 and TRBJ2-2, with TRBD2 matching 8 bases. Germline lookup yields CDR1 SGHTA and CDR2 FQGNSA. V dropped 5 bases and J dropped 7; count of bases not matched to a gene: 6. This CDR3 comprises 14 residues. The CDR3 sequence is CASSLRGGGGELFF. DNA for the CDR3: TGTGCCAGCAGCCTACGGGGGGGCGGCGGGGAGCTGTTTTTT.

J is TRBJ2-1 and V is TRBV18; maybe TRBD1 (6 bases). Germline assignment: CDR1 KGHSH and CDR2 LQKENI. The CDR3 consists of 13 residues. Trimming removed 4 bases from V and 9 bases from J, with 13 bases in between. The CDR3 sequence is CASSRLQGPEQFF. In DNA, the CDR3 is TGTGCCAGCTCACGTCTACAGGGTCCTGAGCAGTTCTTC.

This chain connects TRBV15 to TRBJ2-7, with D possibly matching TRBD1 (5 bases). This CDR3 has 11 residues. V was trimmed by 9 bases and J by 6 bases, leaving 12 bases between them. The V gene's germline CDR1 is LNHNV and CDR2 YYDKDF (reference sequence). The CDR3 sequence: CATRGRGEQYF. The CDR3 nucleotides read TGTGCCACTCGAGGTAGGGGCGAGCAGTACTTC.

This chain joins TRBV7-9 and TRBJ2-5, with 11 bases fitting TRBD2. The CDR3 is made up of 16 amino acids. V shed 6 bases and J 2 bases; nucleotides not matched to a gene: 8. Looked up from germline, CDR1 is SEHNR and CDR2 is FQNEAQ (reference sequence). Here the CDR3 reads CASSSSLAGGQETQYF. CDR3 nucleotides: TGTGCCAGCAGTTCCTCTCTAGCGGGGGGACAAGAGACCCAGTACTTC.

The V call is TRBV28, the J call TRBJ2-7; 8 nucleotides line up with TRBD2. The V segment lost 3 bases and the J segment 7 bases; nucleotides outside the gene matches: 8. From germline, CDR1 is MDHEN and CDR2 SYDVKM. This CDR3 spans 14 amino acids. The CDR3 DNA sequence: TGTGCCAGCAGTTTGGGACTAGGGCGTAAAGAGCAGTACTTC. Protein: CASSLGLGRKEQYF.

The V gene is TRBV6-1, the J gene TRBJ1-5; D may be TRBD1 (6 bases). Germline assignment: CDR1 MNHNS and CDR2 SASEGT. The CDR3 sequence is 15 residues long. Trimming cost V 7 bases and J 0 bases, with 13 bases left between them. The CDR3 DNA reads as TGTGCCAGCACCCTGGACAGCTATAGCAATCAGCCCCAGCATTTT. Translating gives CASTLDSYSNQPQHF.

The gene calls are TRBV29-1 and TRBJ2-3, with 14 bases fitting TRBD2. The V segment lost 6 bases and the J segment 4 bases; nucleotides outside the gene matches: 9. Germline V gives CDR1 SQVTM, CDR2 ANQGSEA. This CDR3 comprises 16 residues. The CDR3 coding sequence is TGCAGCGTAACCCCGGGACTAGCGGGAGTTCCAGATACGCAGTATTTT. Amino acids: CSVTPGLAGVPDTQYF.

The rearrangement joins TRBV30 to TRBJ2-7, with 13 bases lining up with TRBD2. Germline CDR1 reads GTSNPN; CDR2 reads SVGIG (reference sequence). The V and J ends lost 3 bases and 7 bases, in that order; junction bases with no gene match: 3. The CDR3 is made up of 13 amino acids. The CDR3 DNA follows: TGTGCCTGGAGCGAGACTAGCGGGGGGGAGCAGTACTTC. It codes for CAWSETSGGEQYF.

The rearrangement links TRBV6-6 to TRBJ2-3; TRBD2 is a possible D gene (6 bases). Germline-derived CDR1 and CDR2 are MNHNY and SVGAGI (reference sequence). This CDR3 has 16 amino acids. Between the trimmed V and J ends, which lost 3 bases and 0 bases, there was a span of 13 bases. In nucleotides, the CDR3 is TGTGCCAGCAGTTATGGTTCCGGGACTAGCACAGATACGCAGTATTTT. It yields the protein CASSYGSGTSTDTQYF.

This chain links TRBV28 with TRBJ2-1, with a tentative D call TRBD2 (5 bases). V shed 6 bases and J shed 7 bases, with 10 bases lying between them. Germline V gives CDR1 MDHEN, CDR2 SYDVKM. The CDR3 has 12 residues. As DNA, the CDR3 is TGTGCCAGCAGGCTTACTAGGAATGAGCAGTTCTTC. It codes for CASRLTRNEQFF. Complete variable domain (other parts from reference TRBV28 and TRBJ2-1): DVKVTQSSRYLVKRTGEKVFLECVQDMDHENMFWYRQDPGLGLRLIYFSYDVKMKEKGDIPEGYSVSREKKERFSLILESASTNQTSMYLCASRLTRNEQFFGPGTRLTVL.

The rearrangement links TRBV11-2 to TRBJ2-7; 7 nucleotides match TRBD2. The CDR3 totals 14 residues. Germline loops: CDR1 SGHAT, CDR2 FQNNGV. The V and J ends lost 3 bases and 7 bases, in that order; junction bases with no gene match: 9. Here the CDR3 reads CASSFRGGPDEQYF. The CDR3 nucleotides are TGTGCCAGCAGCTTTCGGGGAGGGCCTGATGAGCAGTACTTC.

The chain carries TRBV6-5 and TRBJ2-2; D gene uncertain. V lost 6 bases to trimming and J lost 4 bases, with 15 bases between them. This CDR3 contains 15 residues. Germline V gives CDR1 MNHEY, CDR2 SVGAGI. This CDR3 is CASSSPRIGTGELFF. CDR3 DNA: TGTGCCAGCAGCTCCCCTAGAATAGGCACCGGGGAGCTGTTTTTT.

V and J are TRBV18 and TRBJ2-5, with D perhaps matching TRBD2 (5 bases). The germline CDR1 and CDR2 sequences are KGHSH and LQKENI. This CDR3 comprises 15 residues. V was clipped by 2 bases and J by 2 bases, with 12 bases between them. This CDR3 reads CASSPTPSGQETQYF. The CDR3 region has the DNA TGTGCCAGCTCACCAACTCCCAGCGGTCAAGAGACCCAGTACTTC.